Following are 20 T cell receptor beta chains from one sample sequenced in a study of Ad26.COV2.S vaccination and SARS-CoV-2 variants. This table comes from immunoSEQ multiplex PCR, and its TCRdb copy is limited to in-frame clones, with some not included. The repertoire has over 100,000 clones, less than 85% of them found once; the top ten carry around a sixth. The sequences come from peripheral blood, collected after recovery from COVID-19. All receptors come from a human donor who had recovered from COVID-19.

The gene calls are TRBV7-6 and TRBJ1-1, with D maybe TRBD1 (5 bases). V lost 5 bases and J 0 bases, leaving 16 bases between the germline ends. CDR1 is SGHVS, CDR2 FNYEAQ, per germline. The CDR3 length is 16 residues. The CDR3 here is CASSPRGRAMNTEAFF. Here the CDR3 DNA reads TGTGCCAGCAGCCCTCGTGGCAGGGCGATGAACACTGAAGCTTTCTTT.

This sequence joins TRBV30 and TRBJ1-1; D is perhaps TRBD1 (5 bases). There are 12 residues in the CDR3. Germline V gene lookup returns CDR1 GTSNPN and CDR2 SVGIG (reference sequence). V was shortened by 7 bases and J by 1 base, with 10 bases between the two germline ends. CDR3 amino acids: CAFDRQNTEAFF. The DNA of the CDR3 is TGTGCCTTCGACAGACAGAACACTGAAGCTTTCTTT.

The chain has TRBV29-1 and TRBJ1-1; D unresolved. The CDR3 runs to 13 residues. Germline CDR1 is SQVTM and CDR2 is ANQGSEA. V was pared by 6 bases and J by 4 bases, with 15 bases between. This CDR3 reads CSVSPSRSTEAFF. CDR3 coding DNA: TGCAGCGTGTCCCCCTCCAGGTCCACTGAAGCTTTCTTT.

This clone was detected only a few times. This sample also contains other DNA sequences that code for the same CDR3. The genes are TRBV19 and TRBJ1-5; D gene uncertain. The CDR3 sequence is 15 residues long. CDR1 and CDR2 from the germline V gene are LNHDA and SQIVND (reference sequence). The V gene lost 3 bases and the J gene lost 1 base, with 10 bases spanning the gap. CDR3 amino acids: CASSISAGSNQPQHF. In DNA form, the CDR3 reads TGTGCCAGTAGTATTTCGGCAGGCAGCAATCAGCCCCAGCATTTT.

The genes are TRBV5-3 and TRBJ1-1; no firm D call. TRBV5-3 belongs to the ORF category, with a function that is uncertain. V lost 4 bases and J 2 bases, leaving 9 bases between the germline ends. The CDR3 sequence is 13 residues long. The CDR3 protein is CARSAYPNTEAFF. The CDR3 nucleotides are TGTGCCAGAAGCGCGTATCCAAACACTGAAGCTTTCTTT.

This sequence joins TRBV18 and TRBJ1-2, with a weak D call TRBD1 (5 bases). Per germline, CDR1 KGHSH and CDR2 LQKENI. The CDR3 has 17 residues. V lost 1 base, J lost 7 bases, and 22 bases lay in between. CDR3 region: CASSPLSTHTGFLGYTF. CDR3 DNA sequence: TGTGCCAGCTCACCACTTAGCACCCATACAGGATTTCTTGGCTACACCTTC. Combining the CDR3 with reference TRBV18 and TRBJ1-2 gives the whole variable domain NAGVMQNPRHLVRRRGQEARLRCSPMKGHSHVYWYRQLPEEGLKFMVYLQKENIIDESGMPKERFSAEFPKEGPSILRIQQVVRGDSAAYFCASSPLSTHTGFLGYTFGSGTRLTVV.

The V call is TRBV5-5, the J call TRBJ1-6; no clear D. V lost 4 bases, J lost 7 bases, and 15 bases lay in between. CDR3 length equals 15 residues. From germline, CDR1 is SGHKS and CDR2 YYEKEE (reference sequence). CDR3 sequence: CASSRRGGENSPLHF. Here the CDR3 DNA reads TGTGCCAGCAGCAGAAGAGGTGGGGAGAATTCACCCCTCCACTTT.

V is TRBV27 and J is TRBJ1-5; D gene ambiguous. Germline V gene lookup returns CDR1 MNHEY and CDR2 SMNVEV (reference sequence). Between the trimmed V and J ends, which lost 8 bases and 7 bases, there was a span of 9 bases. CDR3 length: 11 residues. CDR3 in amino acids: CASGVKQPQHF. CDR3 DNA sequence: TGTGCCAGCGGGGTTAAACAGCCCCAGCATTTT.

The V call is TRBV5-4, the J call TRBJ2-3; 7 bases are shared with TRBD1. The CDR3 sequence is 14 residues long. The V and J ends lost 9 bases and 0 bases, in that order; junction bases with no gene match: 7. Germline CDR1 is SGHNT and CDR2 is YYREEE (reference sequence). CDR3 sequence (DNA): TGTGCCACCCGGGGACAGACTAGCACAGATACGCAGTATTTT. Protein sequence: CATRGQTSTDTQYF.

Regarding this clone: This sample includes further DNA sequences coding for the same CDR3. V gene TRBV7-9 combines with J gene TRBJ2-7; D is uncertain. The CDR3 consists of 11 residues. Germline lookup yields CDR1 SEHNR and CDR2 FQNEAQ (reference sequence). Trimming removed 2 bases from V and 1 base from J, with 0 bases in between. CDR3 region: CASSLSYEQYF. CDR3 DNA: TGTGCCAGCAGCTTATCCTACGAGCAGTACTTC.

V and J are TRBV4-2 and TRBJ2-3; 7 positions match TRBD1. The CDR3 covers 13 residues. Losses at the gene ends were 4 bases for V and 4 bases for J; bases not matched to a gene: 2. Germline V gene data show CDR1 as LGHNA and CDR2 as YNFKEQ. Here the CDR3 DNA reads TGTGCCAGCAGCCCCCAGGGGGCAGATACGCAGTATTTT. Protein sequence: CASSPQGADTQYF.

This chain connects TRBV28 to TRBJ1-2; D is uncertain. The germline V gene has CDR1 MDHEN and CDR2 SYDVKM. This CDR3 region has 12 residues. Trimming shortened V by 3 bases and J by 7 bases, and 9 bases separated the two germline ends. CDR3 in DNA: TGTGCCAGCAGTTTGTTAGGGAGTGGCTACACCTTC. This encodes CASSLLGSGYTF.

The V call is TRBV30, the J call TRBJ1-5, with a tentative D call TRBD1 (6 bases). Germline CDR1 reads GTSNPN; CDR2 reads SVGIG (reference sequence). CDR3 length equals 13 residues. V dropped 0 bases and J dropped 11 bases, with 14 bases sitting between them. The CDR3 bases are TGTGCCTGGAGTGTAGGGGGTGTCTCGGCCCAGCATTTT. Its translation: CAWSVGGVSAQHF.

The chain couples TRBV5-1 to TRBJ2-5; D could derive from TRBD1 or TRBD2 (6 bases each). Trimming cost V 2 bases and J 5 bases, with 13 bases left between them. Germline CDR1 reads SGHRS; CDR2 reads YFSETQ. CDR3 length equals 14 residues. The CDR3 bases are TGCGCCAGCAGCTTTGGGGGGCCGGGGGAGACCCAGTACTTC. It translates to CASSFGGPGETQYF.

This chain connects TRBV18 to TRBJ2-7; 12 bases map to TRBD1. The V gene's germline CDR1 is KGHSH and CDR2 LQKENI. The ends lost 3 bases at V and 7 bases at J; junction bases unmatched: 7. The CDR3 runs 15 residues. The CDR3 DNA follows: TGTGCCAGCTCACCCCCGGGACAGGGGGCGCGTGAGCAGTACTTC. Translating gives CASSPPGQGAREQYF.

V gene TRBV6-6 combines with J gene TRBJ2-5; 8 nucleotides agree with TRBD2. Germline V gene lookup returns CDR1 MNHNY and CDR2 SVGAGI (reference sequence). CDR3 length: 14 residues. Losses at the gene ends were 5 bases for V and 3 bases for J; bases not matched to a gene: 5. This chain's CDR3 is CASSPGTRKETQYF. For the CDR3, the DNA is TGTGCCAGCAGTCCCGGGACTAGGAAAGAGACCCAGTACTTC.

The chain carries TRBV7-9 and TRBJ2-7; D may be TRBD1 or TRBD2 (5 bases each). Trimming removed 3 bases from V and 6 bases from J, with 6 bases in between. Germline CDR1 is SEHNR and CDR2 is FQNEAQ (reference sequence). This CDR3 contains 11 residues. CDR3 sequence: CASSFGGEQYF. CDR3 bases: TGTGCCAGCAGCTTTGGGGGCGAGCAGTACTTC. The full variable domain, rest sourced from reference TRBV7-9 and TRBJ2-7, is DTGVSQNPRHKITKRGQNVTFRCDPISEHNRLYWYRQTLGQGPEFLTYFQNEAQLEKSRLLSDRFSAERPKGSFSTLEIQRTEQGDSAMYLCASSFGGEQYFGPGTRLTVT.

The chain recombines TRBV7-2 with TRBJ2-3; no reliable D call. V shed 1 base and J shed 0 bases, with 8 bases lying between them. CDR3 length: 15 amino acids. Germline CDR1 is SGHTA and CDR2 is FQGNSA. The CDR3 spells CASSLGLISTDTQYF. The CDR3 nucleotides are TGTGCCAGCAGCTTAGGCCTTATCAGCACAGATACGCAGTATTTT. The whole variable domain, filled in from reference TRBV7-2 and TRBJ2-3, reads GAGVSQSPSNKVTEKGKDVELRCDPISGHTALYWYRQSLGQGLEFLIYFQGNSAPDKSGLPSDRFSAERTGGSVSTLTIQRTQQEDSAVYLCASSLGLISTDTQYFGPGTRLTVL.

This clone was observed a single time. The chain links TRBV7-9 to TRBJ1-2; TRBD1 aligns across 7 bases. The trim removed 4 bases at V and 10 bases at J, leaving 12 bases unmatched. The germline CDR1 and CDR2 sequences are SEHNR and FQNEAQ (reference sequence). CDR3 length equals 14 residues. The CDR3 DNA sequence: TGTGCCAGCAGCTGGACCGGGACAGAGTATATCTACACCTTC. It encodes CASSWTGTEYIYTF.

The rearrangement joins TRBV11-2 to TRBJ1-5; no reliable D call. CDR3 length: 13 residues. Trimming cost V 3 bases and J 3 bases, with 6 bases left between them. Germline assignment: CDR1 SGHAT and CDR2 FQNNGV. Here the CDR3 reads CASSFQSNQPQHF. The CDR3 DNA sequence: TGTGCCAGCAGCTTCCAGTCCAATCAGCCCCAGCATTTT.